This record covers a single T cell receptor beta chain. This sample is drawn from a study of blood T cell repertoires in COVID-19. Turning to the study itself: From the United States, Italy and Spain came samples of acute and convalescent COVID-19. T cells, B-cell-depleted T cells, or PBMCs supplied cDNA or gDNA.

The ends lost 6 bases at V and 9 bases at J; junction bases unmatched: 8. The CDR3 spans 13 residues. Original processing methods: Counts of nucleated cells, estimated from reference gene primer amplification, were obtained. Produced via immunoSEQ multiplex PCR; TCRdb's table is partial and in-frame only. V and J calls plus clone size are reproduced from that table; the DNA served to infer D and trimming. The sample lists some 210,000 clones; roughly nine tenths were seen once. Sequencing was done on a sample of peripheral blood. The rearrangement joins TRBV12-3 or TRBV12-4 to TRBJ2-1; 7 positions match TRBD1. The TCR originated in a man in his fifties or sixties who had recovered from COVID-19. CDR3 amino acids: CASSAGTAVEQFF. As DNA, the CDR3 is TGTGCCAGCAGCGCCGGGACAGCGGTTGAGCAGTTCTTC.